The clone carrying this T cell receptor (beta chain) was found a few times. These data are taken from a study of T cells in Graves' hyperthyroidism and ophthalmopathy. This CDR3 has 16 amino acids. The germline gives CDR1 LGHNA, CDR2 YSLEER. Trimming cost V 2 bases and J 6 bases, with 19 bases left between them. There were TCR beta CDR3 regions amplified from RNA transcripts. HTBI primers drove first-round RT-PCR of the TCR CDR3. TCRdb re-called the multiplex PCR reads through MiXCR, storing one row per CDR3 protein. The sample consists of hundreds of thousands of distinct CDR3 sequences, approximately 14% of them appearing once.

This TCR was recovered from a woman in her forties or fifties with Graves' ophthalmopathy. The chain is built from TRBV4-3 and TRBJ1-2, with a possible D match to TRBD1 (5 bases). Material for sequencing was blood. The CDR3 sequence: CASSQYTSGGIDGYTF. Here the CDR3 DNA reads TGCGCCAGCAGCCAATATACATCGGGGGGGATCGATGGCTACACCTTC.